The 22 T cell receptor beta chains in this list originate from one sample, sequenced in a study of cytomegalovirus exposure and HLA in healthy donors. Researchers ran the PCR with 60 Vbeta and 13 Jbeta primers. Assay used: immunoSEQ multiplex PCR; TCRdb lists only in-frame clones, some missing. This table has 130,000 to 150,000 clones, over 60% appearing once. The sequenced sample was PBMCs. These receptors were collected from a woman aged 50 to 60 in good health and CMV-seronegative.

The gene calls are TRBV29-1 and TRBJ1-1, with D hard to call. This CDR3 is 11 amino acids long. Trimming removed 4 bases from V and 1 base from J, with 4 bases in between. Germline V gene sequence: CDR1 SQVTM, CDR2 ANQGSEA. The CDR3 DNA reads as TGCAGCGTTGGACAGAACACTGAAGCTTTCTTT. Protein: CSVGQNTEAFF. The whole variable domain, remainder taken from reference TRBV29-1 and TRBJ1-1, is SAVISQKPSRDICQRGTSLTIQCQVDSQVTMMFWYRQQPGQSLTLIATANQGSEATYESGFVIDKFPISRPNLTFSTLTVSNMSPEDSSIYLCSVGQNTEAFFGQGTRLTVV.

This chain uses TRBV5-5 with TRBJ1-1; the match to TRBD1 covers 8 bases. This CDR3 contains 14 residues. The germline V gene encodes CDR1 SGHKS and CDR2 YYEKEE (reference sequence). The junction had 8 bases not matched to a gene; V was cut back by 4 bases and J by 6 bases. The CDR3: CASSPGQGRAEAFF. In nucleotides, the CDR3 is TGTGCCAGCAGCCCTGGACAGGGCCGCGCTGAAGCTTTCTTT.

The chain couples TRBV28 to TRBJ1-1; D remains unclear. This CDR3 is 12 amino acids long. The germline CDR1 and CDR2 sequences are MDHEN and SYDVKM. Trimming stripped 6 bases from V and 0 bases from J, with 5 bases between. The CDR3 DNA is TGTGCCAGCAGAAAGCTGAACACTGAAGCTTTCTTT. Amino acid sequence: CASRKLNTEAFF.

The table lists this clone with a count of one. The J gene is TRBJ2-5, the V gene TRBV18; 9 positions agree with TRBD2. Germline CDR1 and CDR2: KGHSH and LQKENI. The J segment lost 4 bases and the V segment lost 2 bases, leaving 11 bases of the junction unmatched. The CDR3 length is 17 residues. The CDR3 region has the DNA TGTGCCAGCTCACCATTGCGGGGGGGCCTAGCAGGAGAGACCCAGTACTTC. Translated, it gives CASSPLRGGLAGETQYF.

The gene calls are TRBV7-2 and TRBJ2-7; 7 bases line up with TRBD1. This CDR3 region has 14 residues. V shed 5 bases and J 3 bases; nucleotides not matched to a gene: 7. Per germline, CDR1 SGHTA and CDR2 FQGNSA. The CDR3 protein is CASSRDRAGYEQYF. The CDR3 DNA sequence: TGTGCCAGCAGCCGTGACAGGGCAGGCTACGAGCAGTACTTC.

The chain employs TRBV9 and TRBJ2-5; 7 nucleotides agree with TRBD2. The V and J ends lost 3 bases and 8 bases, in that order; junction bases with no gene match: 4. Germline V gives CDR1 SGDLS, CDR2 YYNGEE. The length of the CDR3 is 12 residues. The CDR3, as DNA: TGTGCCAGCAGCGGGGGGGGGAGCACCCAGTACTTC. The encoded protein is CASSGGGSTQYF.

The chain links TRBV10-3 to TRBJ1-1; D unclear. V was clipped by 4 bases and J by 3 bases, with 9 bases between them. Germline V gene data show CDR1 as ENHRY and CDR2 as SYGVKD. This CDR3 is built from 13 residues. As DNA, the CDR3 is TGTGCCATCAGTGGTGTCGGGGACACTGAAGCTTTCTTT. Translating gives CAISGVGDTEAFF.

CDR3 nucleotide sequence: TGTGCCAGCAGCTTGGTGGCAGGCTATGGCTACACCTTC. This sequence encodes CASSLVAGYGYTF. The chain carries TRBV5-6 and TRBJ1-2; no firm D call. Trimming stripped 0 bases from V and 4 bases from J, with 7 bases between. CDR3 length: 13 amino acids. Germline values: CDR1 SGHDT, CDR2 YYEEEE.

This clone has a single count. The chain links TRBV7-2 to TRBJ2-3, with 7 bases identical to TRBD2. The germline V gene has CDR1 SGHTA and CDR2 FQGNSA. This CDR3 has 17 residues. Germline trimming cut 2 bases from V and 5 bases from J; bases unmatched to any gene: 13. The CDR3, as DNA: TGTGCCAGCAGCTTACGGCCTAGGAGCGGGGTGGAAGATACGCAGTATTTT. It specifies CASSLRPRSGVEDTQYF.

The CDR3 DNA is TGCAGCGTTGAAGATTTGGGGGGGGCTGGAGAGACCCAGTACTTC. This encodes CSVEDLGGAGETQYF. This rearrangement joins TRBV29-1 to TRBJ2-5, with D maybe TRBD2 (7 bases). Germline CDR1 and CDR2: SQVTM and ANQGSEA. Trimming shortened V by 0 bases and J by 4 bases, and 15 bases separated the two germline ends. The CDR3 has 15 amino acids.

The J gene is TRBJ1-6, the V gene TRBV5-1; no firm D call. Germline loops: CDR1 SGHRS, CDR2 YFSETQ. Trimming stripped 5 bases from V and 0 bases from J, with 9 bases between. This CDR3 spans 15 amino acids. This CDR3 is CASRGDSSYNSPLHF. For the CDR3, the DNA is TGCGCCAGCAGGGGCGATAGCTCCTATAATTCACCCCTCCACTTT.

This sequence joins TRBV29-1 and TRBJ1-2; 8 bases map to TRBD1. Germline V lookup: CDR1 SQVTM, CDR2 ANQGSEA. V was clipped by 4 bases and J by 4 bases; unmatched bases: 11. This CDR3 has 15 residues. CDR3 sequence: CSVGTGQGSIYGYTF. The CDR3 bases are TGCAGCGTTGGCACCGGACAGGGTTCGATCTATGGCTACACCTTC.

DNA of the CDR3: TGTGCCAGCAGTTACCGCGCCGAGTACTACAATGAGCAGTTCTTC. This codes for CASSYRAEYYNEQFF. This rearrangement joins TRBV6-5 to TRBJ2-1; D call uncertain. The CDR3 has 15 residues. With 2 bases removed from V and 3 bases from J, the gap between germline ends came to 11 bases. Germline CDR1 is MNHEY and CDR2 is SVGAGI.

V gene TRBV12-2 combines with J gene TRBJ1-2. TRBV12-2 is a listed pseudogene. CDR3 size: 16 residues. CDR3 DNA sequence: TGTGCAAGTCGCTTAGCCGGCCCCCGGGACTACTATGGCTACACCTTC. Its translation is CASRLAGPRDYYGYTF.

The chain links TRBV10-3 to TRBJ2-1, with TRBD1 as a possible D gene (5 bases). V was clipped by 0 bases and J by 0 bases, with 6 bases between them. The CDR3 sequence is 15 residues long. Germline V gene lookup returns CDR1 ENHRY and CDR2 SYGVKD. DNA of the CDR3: TGTGCCATCAGTGAGTCTAGGGGCTCCTACAATGAGCAGTTCTTC. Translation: CAISESRGSYNEQFF.

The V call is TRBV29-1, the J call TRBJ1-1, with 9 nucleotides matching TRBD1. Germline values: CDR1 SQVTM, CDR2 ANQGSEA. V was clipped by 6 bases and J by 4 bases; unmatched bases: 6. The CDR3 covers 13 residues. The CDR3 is CSVEPTGGTEAFF. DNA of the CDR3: TGCAGCGTAGAGCCGACAGGGGGCACTGAAGCTTTCTTT.

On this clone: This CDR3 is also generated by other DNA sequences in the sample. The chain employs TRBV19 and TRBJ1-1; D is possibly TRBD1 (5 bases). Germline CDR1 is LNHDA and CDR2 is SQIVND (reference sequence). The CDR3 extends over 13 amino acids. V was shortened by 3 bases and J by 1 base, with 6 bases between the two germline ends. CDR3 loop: CASSIQGNTEAFF. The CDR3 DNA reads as TGTGCCAGTAGTATTCAGGGGAACACTGAAGCTTTCTTT.

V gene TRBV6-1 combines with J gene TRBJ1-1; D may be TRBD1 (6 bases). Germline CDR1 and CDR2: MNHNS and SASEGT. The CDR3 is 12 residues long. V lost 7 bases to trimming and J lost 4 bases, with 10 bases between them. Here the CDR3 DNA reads TGTGCCAGCATAAGCAGGGGCACTGAAGCTTTCTTT. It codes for CASISRGTEAFF.

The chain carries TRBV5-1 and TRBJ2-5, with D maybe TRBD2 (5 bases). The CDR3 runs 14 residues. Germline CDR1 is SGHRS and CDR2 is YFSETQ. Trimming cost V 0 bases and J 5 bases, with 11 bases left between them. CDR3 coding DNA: TGCGCCAGCAGCTTGGGCGGGCGCCTGGAGACCCAGTACTTC. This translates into CASSLGGRLETQYF.

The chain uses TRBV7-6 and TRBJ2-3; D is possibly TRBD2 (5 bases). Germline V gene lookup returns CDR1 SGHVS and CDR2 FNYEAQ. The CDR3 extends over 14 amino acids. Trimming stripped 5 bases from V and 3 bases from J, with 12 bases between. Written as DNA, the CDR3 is TGTGCCAGCAGCCCCGTCGAGGGTACAGATACGCAGTATTTT. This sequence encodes CASSPVEGTDTQYF.

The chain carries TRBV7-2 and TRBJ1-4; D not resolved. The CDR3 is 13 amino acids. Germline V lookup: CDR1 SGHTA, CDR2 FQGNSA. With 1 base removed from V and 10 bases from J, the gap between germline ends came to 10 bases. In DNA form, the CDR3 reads TGTGCCAGCAGCTTAGAAGCAGCGGGAAAACTGTTTTTT. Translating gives CASSLEAAGKLFF.

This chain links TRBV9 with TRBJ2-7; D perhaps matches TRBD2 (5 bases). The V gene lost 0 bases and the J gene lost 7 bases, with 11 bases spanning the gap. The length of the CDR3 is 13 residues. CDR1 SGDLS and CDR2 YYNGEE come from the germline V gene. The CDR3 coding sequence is TGTGCCAGCAGCGTAGGGGTCTCGGGGGAGCAGTACTTC. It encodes CASSVGVSGEQYF.